This TCR beta chain was retrieved from a study of cytomegalovirus exposure and HLA in healthy donors. General study findings and limits: Sequence variants that were highly shared formed a cluster that was likely a sequencing artifact. In a later analysis, at a false discovery rate of 0.05, some 17,000 TCR beta sequences were associated with HLA alleles.

The V and J ends lost 8 bases and 0 bases, in that order; junction bases with no gene match: 9. The germline V gene has CDR1 LNHDA and CDR2 SQIVND (reference sequence). This CDR3 spans 15 amino acids. A word on this clone: Antigen specificity is unknown.

PCR used 60 Vbeta primers and 13 Jbeta primers. Under the authors' procedure: In a later analysis, the count reached some 75 million unique TCR beta chains, with around 11 million shared. Profiling relied on immunoSEQ multiplex PCR, and the TCRdb table lists in-frame clones only, not all of them. The DNA gave D and trimming, while V, J and clone size come from that table. The top ten hold 6% to 7.5% of the sample, which has fewer than 200,000 clones, around 72% seen once. Sequencing was performed on PBMCs. The rearrangement joins TRBV19 to TRBJ2-7; 8 nucleotides align to TRBD1. This receptor was identified in a man aged 35-49 years in good health and CMV-seropositive. The CDR3 here is CASQDGTGASYEQYF. In DNA form, the CDR3 reads TGTGCCAGTCAGGACGGGACAGGTGCCTCCTACGAGCAGTACTTC.